The next 7 T cell receptor beta chains were all read from a single sample in a study of T cell changes during pregnancy in multiple sclerosis. Only in-frame clones appear in the TCRdb table, and some are missing; sequencing was by immunoSEQ multiplex PCR. The sample has 35,000 to 40,000 clones, about 90% seen once. The source was CD4+ T cells from peripheral blood mononuclear cells, collected in the third trimester of pregnancy. The source of these receptors is a female donor with multiple sclerosis, enrolled in a pregnancy study.

In nucleotides, the CDR3 is TGCGCCAGCAGCCGAGGACAGACCGGGGAGCTGTTTTTT. This gives the protein CASSRGQTGELFF. The V call is TRBV5-1, the J call TRBJ2-2; D possibly corresponds to TRBD1 (6 bases). Germline loops: CDR1 SGHRS, CDR2 YFSETQ. This CDR3 is built from 13 residues. V dropped 4 bases and J dropped 5 bases, with 9 bases sitting between them. Variable domain in full (rest from reference TRBV5-1 and TRBJ2-2): KAGVTQTPRYLIKTRGQQVTLSCSPISGHRSVSWYQQTPGQGLQFLFEYFSETQRNKGNFPGRFSGRQFSNSRSEMNVSTLELGDSALYLCASSRGQTGELFFGEGSRLTVL.

The J gene is TRBJ2-1, the V gene TRBV7-3, with 8 nucleotides matching TRBD2. Per the germline V gene, CDR1 is SGHTA and CDR2 is FQGTGA. CDR3 length equals 14 residues. After removal of 2 bases from V and 9 bases from J, the junction contained 6 bases not matched to a gene. In nucleotides, the CDR3 is TGTGCCAGCAGCTTACTGAGCGGGGGCAGTGAGCAGTTCTTC. Protein product: CASSLLSGGSEQFF.

There are a few counts of this clone. The chain combines TRBV2 with TRBJ1-5; TRBD1 matches at 9 bases. The V gene end was trimmed by 7 bases and the J gene end by 7 bases; junction bases not matched to a gene: 8. Per germline, CDR1 SNHLY and CDR2 FYNNEI. The CDR3 covers 14 residues. CDR3 in amino acids: CASTQQGAWQPQHF. The CDR3 DNA follows: TGTGCCAGCACCCAACAGGGGGCCTGGCAGCCCCAGCATTTT.

The gene calls are TRBV9 and TRBJ2-5, with 8 bases fitting TRBD2. The germline gives CDR1 SGDLS, CDR2 YYNGEE. After removal of 6 bases from V and 2 bases from J, the junction contained 6 bases not matched to a gene. This CDR3 has 14 residues. The CDR3 DNA reads TGTGCCAGCATCCCTAGCGGGCCTCAAGAGACCCAGTACTTC. Its translation: CASIPSGPQETQYF.

The chain employs TRBV5-6 and TRBJ1-2; 7 nucleotides align to TRBD1. Germline trimming cut 0 bases from V and 8 bases from J; bases unmatched to any gene: 10. The CDR3 contains 15 residues. Per the germline V gene, CDR1 is SGHDT and CDR2 is YYEEEE. CDR3: CASSLGLGGAEGYTF. Here the CDR3 DNA reads TGTGCCAGCAGCTTGGGGCTAGGGGGCGCGGAAGGCTACACCTTC. Full variable domain (rest looked up from reference TRBV5-6 and TRBJ1-2): DAGVTQSPTHLIKTRGQQVTLRCSPKSGHDTVSWYQQALGQGPQFIFQYYEEEERQRGNFPDRFSGHQFPNYSSELNVNALLLGDSALYLCASSLGLGGAEGYTFGSGTRLTVV.

Here the CDR3 reads CASSIRDRGYEQFF. Written as DNA, the CDR3 is TGTGCCAGCAGTATCCGGGACAGGGGGTATGAGCAGTTCTTC. The chain recombines TRBV6-1 with TRBJ2-1, with 11 bases matching TRBD1. The V gene end was trimmed by 5 bases and the J gene end by 8 bases; junction bases not matched to a gene: 5. CDR3 length: 14 amino acids. Looked up from germline, CDR1 is MNHNS and CDR2 is SASEGT.

The chain is built from TRBV6-1 and TRBJ1-4; the D is unclear. The CDR3 has 15 amino acids. Germline V gives CDR1 MNHNS, CDR2 SASEGT. V lost 6 bases and J lost 0, with 11 bases in between. Written as DNA, the CDR3 is TGTGCCAGCAGCGACTACGGGGCAACTAATGAAAAACTGTTTTTT. Its translation: CASSDYGATNEKLFF.